This TCR beta chain is from a study of beta chain features in type 1 diabetes (dated by TCRdb to about 2018). Turning to the overall study: Mean age, gender distribution, total cell number and subset yield were not different between patients and healthy donors. The study compared TCRB repertoires of sorted circulating CD4+ T cell subsets between recently diagnosed type 1 diabetes patients and matched healthy donors. A total of 85 million to 140 million sorted cells were examined across all samples, and a strong correlation was observed between cell number per subset and RNA yield. Naive and central memory subsets were obtained from all 30 or so donors, but regulatory and stem cell-like memory subsets were isolated from only 8 patients and roughly 8 healthy donors.

From each donor, a single peripheral blood sample of 100 to 150 mL on average was drawn into heparinised tubes. Naive, central memory, regulatory and stem cell-like memory CD4+ T cells were sorted on a BD FACSAria II using a panel including CD45RO, CCR7, CD25, CD127, CD95 and CD27. A purity above 95% was achieved for all sorted populations. PBMCs were separated immediately by Lymphoprep density gradient centrifugation and were stained directly, without being cultured. To minimize batch effects, samples were stained and sorted in pairs, one healthy donor with one patient per experiment. This clone was seen a few times. Its antigen is unknown. No quality values exist for individual bases; no much larger clone is one base distant. Looking up the germline V gene (reference sequence) yields CDR1 MNHNY and CDR2 SVGAGI. Trimming at the junction amounts to 2 bases on V and 0 bases on J, and the germline ends lie 10 bases apart. From the cysteine through the phenylalanine, the CDR3 covers 15 amino acids. Only CDR3 DNA remains: 45 bases, in frame from the first base.

Beyond this particular receptor, the publication reports: In all four CD4+ subsets, TCRB CDR3 length was moderately but significantly shorter in type 1 diabetes patients. Naive, central memory and regulatory TCRB repertoires appeared to be more similar among patients than among healthy donors. Sequencing cDNA rather than genomic DNA could over-represent highly expressing activated cells, although activation and CD3 levels did not differ between groups. At VDJ recombination sites, patients with type 1 diabetes made fewer insertions and deleted more nucleotides, a pattern implying thymic rearrangement abnormalities. Only small numbers of individuals were included in the HLA sub-analyses, which left unresolved whether HLA type had any influence on TCRB rearrangement. Shorter templates might be favored by PCR, yet because patient and control samples were amplified and corrected together, any such skew would affect both groups equally.

All of the isolated RNA was reverse transcribed with the High Capacity cDNA Reverse Transcription Kit, so expressed TCRB transcripts were sequenced. Deep immunoSEQ sequencing was performed on naive, central memory and regulatory T cell samples, with an average of roughly 3.5 million total reads per sample. After sorted cells were lysed in RLT buffer, RNA was extracted with DNase-treated RNeasy Micro or Mini kits, with the choice depending on cell number. Each cell subset was processed separately to prevent cross-contamination, with patient and healthy donor samples processed together. The immunoSEQ multiplex PCR was used to amplify TCRB sequences from cDNA, generating 87-bp fragments that spanned the CDR3 region. Amplicons were sequenced on the Illumina HiSeq platform. In the authors' own workflow: PCR bias was corrected computationally using synthetic template baselines, and reads within Hamming distance 2 were collapsed, with unmergeable singletons discarded. Reads were aligned to IMGT to assign V, D and J genes, CDR3 length, and insertions or deletions at six rearrangement sites. Clonotype counts were normalized to sorted cell number within each subset before computing true diversity and Gini coefficients with the tcR R package. Repertoire sharing was quantified using the overlap coefficient calculated on TCRB nucleotide sequences. As a proxy for the pre-selection repertoire, out-of-frame TCRB sequences from naive cells were analyzed. This is the immuneACCESS table as TCRdb keeps it, with only in-frame sequences that have V and J called. A part of the clones is gone; compared with another copy, unresolved V genes explain less than half, and the rest is unexplained. The V and J calls and clone size are taken from that table; D and trimming were inferred from the DNA. Across this sample there are just over 450,000 clones, with about 29% seen only once. The ten largest clones add up to 0.05% to 0.065% of the sample.

This TCR came from a man between 18 and 35 years old in good health. This sequence uses TRBV6-6 and TRBJ2-5; no D gene call is confident. Sample: naive CD4+ T cells from blood. Reading the label with the study, this specimen's cell subset or site is: true naive CD4+ T cells. The CDR3 protein: CASSYSHGYQETQYF. The DNA reads TGTGCCAGCAGTTACAGTCACGGGTACCAAGAGACCCAGTACTTC.